This is a list of T cell receptor beta chains from one sample in a study of cytomegalovirus exposure and HLA in healthy donors. Produced via immunoSEQ multiplex PCR; TCRdb's table is partial and in-frame only. The table records about 200,000 clones, 70% to 85% of them present only once. Source material: PBMCs. The origin of the receptors is a woman younger than 45 in good health and CMV-seropositive. The CDR3 runs from the conserved cysteine through the conserved F or W. D genes are given only for firm matches. Clone size is stated in some rows and not others, as once, few, many or a class when expanded.

v_call: TRBV5-1
j_call: TRBJ2-3
d_call: TRBD1
clone_size: -
cdr3_nt: TGCGCCAGCAGCCCGGGACAGAACCGAGATACGCAGTATTTT
cdr3_aa: CASSPGQNRDTQYF

v_call: TRBV7-8
j_call: TRBJ1-3
d_call: -
clone_size: once
cdr3_nt: TGTGCCAGCAGCCCTACCGGGGGGCTAGGAAACACCATATATTTT
cdr3_aa: CASSPTGGLGNTIYF

v_call: TRBV4-1
j_call: TRBJ2-3
d_call: -
clone_size: once
cdr3_nt: TGCGCCAGCAGCCAAGATGGAAGAGGGCCCACAGATACGCAGTATTTT
cdr3_aa: CASSQDGRGPTDTQYF

v_call: TRBV5-6
j_call: TRBJ2-1
d_call: TRBD1
clone_size: -
cdr3_nt: TGTGCCAGCAGGTTGGACAGGGGATACAATGAGCAGTTCTTC
cdr3_aa: CASRLDRGYNEQFF

v_call: TRBV19
j_call: TRBJ2-2
d_call: TRBD1
clone_size: -
cdr3_nt: TGTGCCAGTAGTATAGGGGGGACAGGATCCGGCGGCGGGGAGCTGTTTTTT
cdr3_aa: CASSIGGTGSGGGELFF

v_call: TRBV28
j_call: TRBJ1-2
d_call: -
clone_size: -
cdr3_nt: TGTGCCAGCCTACTGGACAACGACTATGGCTACACCTTC
cdr3_aa: CASLLDNDYGYTF

v_call: TRBV18
j_call: TRBJ2-7
d_call: -
clone_size: -
cdr3_nt: TGTGCCAGCTCTCCCGGTCCTGGGAGCGAGCAGTACTTC
cdr3_aa: CASSPGPGSEQYF

v_call: TRBV6-1
j_call: TRBJ1-5
d_call: -
clone_size: -
cdr3_nt: TGTGCCAGCAGTGCCGACGGGGGTGAGACCCAGCATTTT
cdr3_aa: CASSADGGETQHF

v_call: TRBV29-1
j_call: TRBJ2-7
d_call: -
clone_size: -
cdr3_nt: TGCAGCGTTCGGGTCCCCTCCTACGAGCAGTACTTC
cdr3_aa: CSVRVPSYEQYF

v_call: TRBV2
j_call: TRBJ2-7
d_call: TRBD2
clone_size: few
cdr3_nt: TGTGCCATCCCGGGAGCGGGAGACGAGCAGTACTTC
cdr3_aa: CAIPGAGDEQYF

v_call: TRBV19
j_call: TRBJ1-2
d_call: -
clone_size: -
cdr3_nt: TGTGCCAGTAGTCCCGGTAGGGGGAATGGCTACACCTTC
cdr3_aa: CASSPGRGNGYTF

v_call: TRBV10-3
j_call: TRBJ2-1
d_call: TRBD2
clone_size: -
cdr3_nt: TGTGCCGCGGGAGGACTAGTAGGTTACAATGAGCAGTTCTTC
cdr3_aa: CAAGGLVGYNEQFF

v_call: TRBV28
j_call: TRBJ2-3
d_call: TRBD1
clone_size: -
cdr3_nt: TGTGCCAGCAGTCCACCGGGACAGGGGAAAGATACGCAGTATTTT
cdr3_aa: CASSPPGQGKDTQYF

v_call: TRBV14
j_call: TRBJ2-5
d_call: TRBD2
clone_size: -
cdr3_nt: TGTGCCAGCAGCCAACCCCGTAGCGGGAGTGAGACCCAGTACTTC
cdr3_aa: CASSQPRSGSETQYF

v_call: TRBV7-2
j_call: TRBJ2-1
d_call: TRBD1
clone_size: -
cdr3_nt: TGTGCCAGCAGCCCTCGGACAGGGGAGAGTGAGCAGTTCTTC
cdr3_aa: CASSPRTGESEQFF

v_call: TRBV20-1
j_call: TRBJ1-1
d_call: -
clone_size: -
cdr3_nt: TGCAGTGCTAGAGGGACAGTCGAAGCTTTCTTT
cdr3_aa: CSARGTVEAFF

v_call: TRBV19
j_call: TRBJ1-5
d_call: -
clone_size: -
cdr3_nt: TGTGCCAGTAGTATTGCAAGATTCGGGCAGCCCCAGCATTTT
cdr3_aa: CASSIARFGQPQHF

v_call: TRBV19
j_call: TRBJ1-4
d_call: -
clone_size: -
cdr3_nt: TGTGCCAGTAGTAGAAACCGGGTCGAAAAACTGTTTTTT
cdr3_aa: CASSRNRVEKLFF

v_call: TRBV6-5
j_call: TRBJ2-7
d_call: TRBD2
clone_size: -
cdr3_nt: TGTGCCAGCACCTCGGGAGGAGGAGAGCAGTACTTC
cdr3_aa: CASTSGGGEQYF

v_call: TRBV10-3
j_call: TRBJ2-3
d_call: -
clone_size: -
cdr3_nt: TGTGCCATCAAGAAGGAGCGGAGCACAGATACGCAGTATTTT
cdr3_aa: CAIKKERSTDTQYF

v_call: TRBV11-3
j_call: TRBJ2-7
d_call: -
clone_size: -
cdr3_nt: TGTGCCAGCAGCTTATATAGCGGCAGTTATGAAGAGCAGTACTTC
cdr3_aa: CASSLYSGSYEEQYF

v_call: TRBV19
j_call: TRBJ2-1
d_call: -
clone_size: few
cdr3_nt: TGTGCCAGTAGTATAATGGACTGGGACTCCAATGAGCAGTTCTTC
cdr3_aa: CASSIMDWDSNEQFF

v_call: TRBV7-9
j_call: TRBJ2-1
d_call: -
clone_size: -
cdr3_nt: TGTGCCAGCAGCTTAGTGTCAGCGCACAATGAGCAGTTCTTC
cdr3_aa: CASSLVSAHNEQFF

v_call: TRBV6-5
j_call: TRBJ1-5
d_call: -
clone_size: -
cdr3_nt: TGTGCCAGCAGTCGAAACGGACGGAGGAATCAGCCCCAGCATTTT
cdr3_aa: CASSRNGRRNQPQHF

v_call: TRBV11-1
j_call: TRBJ1-4
d_call: TRBD1
clone_size: once
cdr3_nt: TGTGCCAGCAGCTTCAACAGGGGCACTAATGAAAAACTGTTTTTT
cdr3_aa: CASSFNRGTNEKLFF

v_call: TRBV27
j_call: TRBJ2-2
d_call: TRBD2
clone_size: once
cdr3_nt: TGTGCCAGCAGTCCACTAGCGGGAGCCGCCGGGGAGCTGTTTTTT
cdr3_aa: CASSPLAGAAGELFF

v_call: TRBV2
j_call: TRBJ1-2
d_call: -
clone_size: -
cdr3_nt: TGTGCCAGAGTGGCCCCAGGCTATGGCTACACCTTC
cdr3_aa: CARVAPGYGYTF

v_call: TRBV29-1
j_call: TRBJ2-7
d_call: -
clone_size: few
cdr3_nt: TGCAGCGTTGGCACTAGCCGACCGGAGCAGTACTTC
cdr3_aa: CSVGTSRPEQYF

v_call: TRBV30
j_call: TRBJ1-5
d_call: -
clone_size: few
cdr3_nt: TGTGCCTGGAGTGAGGGAGGGCAGCCCCAGCATTTT
cdr3_aa: CAWSEGGQPQHF

v_call: TRBV2
j_call: TRBJ1-1
d_call: -
clone_size: -
cdr3_nt: TGTGCCAATTCCCCCGGGAGAGAAGCTTTCTTT
cdr3_aa: CANSPGREAFF

v_call: TRBV29-1
j_call: TRBJ2-1
d_call: TRBD2
clone_size: once
cdr3_nt: TGCAGCGTTGAAGATCTCAGCGGGAGCTACAATGAGCAGTTCTTC
cdr3_aa: CSVEDLSGSYNEQFF

v_call: TRBV5-6
j_call: TRBJ1-1
d_call: -
clone_size: -
cdr3_nt: TGTGCCAGCAGCCCAGGGGACACTGAAGCTTTCTTT
cdr3_aa: CASSPGDTEAFF

v_call: TRBV25-1
j_call: TRBJ2-7
d_call: -
clone_size: -
cdr3_nt: TGTGCCAGCAGTTGGGGGGCCTACGAGCAGTACTTC
cdr3_aa: CASSWGAYEQYF

v_call: TRBV12-5
j_call: TRBJ1-1
d_call: -
clone_size: -
cdr3_nt: TGTGCTAGTGGCCTCGGCAGGGACACTGAAGCTTTCTTT
cdr3_aa: CASGLGRDTEAFF

v_call: TRBV6-1
j_call: TRBJ2-5
d_call: TRBD2
clone_size: -
cdr3_nt: TGTGCCAGCAGCGTGCTAGCGGGAGGCGAGACCCAGTACTTC
cdr3_aa: CASSVLAGGETQYF

v_call: TRBV2
j_call: TRBJ2-7
d_call: -
clone_size: -
cdr3_nt: TGTGCCAGCAGTGTGGCGCGGGAGCAGTACTTC
cdr3_aa: CASSVAREQYF

v_call: TRBV15
j_call: TRBJ2-2
d_call: TRBD2
clone_size: -
cdr3_nt: TGTGCCACCAGCGCTAGCGGGAGTAACACCGGGGAGCTGTTTTTT
cdr3_aa: CATSASGSNTGELFF

v_call: TRBV28
j_call: TRBJ1-2
d_call: -
clone_size: -
cdr3_nt: TGTGCCAGCACCGGGGGACCGAACCCTTATGGCTACACCTTC
cdr3_aa: CASTGGPNPYGYTF

v_call: TRBV2
j_call: TRBJ1-3
d_call: -
clone_size: -
cdr3_nt: TGTGCCAGTGGAGGGGGAAACACCATATATTTT
cdr3_aa: CASGGGNTIYF

v_call: TRBV6-1
j_call: TRBJ2-1
d_call: -
clone_size: -
cdr3_nt: TGTGCCAGCAAGGAAGCGTGGCAGCGGGTGCAGAATGAGCAGTTCTTC
cdr3_aa: CASKEAWQRVQNEQFF